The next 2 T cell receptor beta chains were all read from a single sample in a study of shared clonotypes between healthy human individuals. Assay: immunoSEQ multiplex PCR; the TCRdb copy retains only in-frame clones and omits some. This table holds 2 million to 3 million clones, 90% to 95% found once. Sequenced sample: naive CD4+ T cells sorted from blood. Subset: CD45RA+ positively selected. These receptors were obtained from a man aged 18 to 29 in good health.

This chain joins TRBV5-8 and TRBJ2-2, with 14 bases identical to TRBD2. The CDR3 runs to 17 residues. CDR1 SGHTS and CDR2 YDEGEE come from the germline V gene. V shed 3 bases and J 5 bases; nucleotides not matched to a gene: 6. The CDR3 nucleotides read TGTGCCAGCAGCTCCGGGACTAGCGGGAGCGGGACCGGGGAGCTGTTTTTT. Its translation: CASSSGTSGSGTGELFF. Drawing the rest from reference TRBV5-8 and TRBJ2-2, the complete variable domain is EAGVTQSPTHLIKTRGQQATLRCSPISGHTSVYWYQQALGLGLQFLLWYDEGEERNRGNFPPRFSGRQFPNYSSELNVNALELEDSALYLCASSSGTSGSGTGELFFGEGSRLTVL.

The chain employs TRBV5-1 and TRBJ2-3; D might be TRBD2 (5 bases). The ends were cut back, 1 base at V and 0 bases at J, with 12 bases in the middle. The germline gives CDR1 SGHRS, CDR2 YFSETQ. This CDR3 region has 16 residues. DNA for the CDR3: TGCGCCAGCAGCTTGCCCAGCGGTCCTAGCACAGATACGCAGTATTTT. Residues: CASSLPSGPSTDTQYF.